This T cell receptor (beta chain) was obtained from a study of CD8+ T cells in alopecia areata. The study, taken as a whole, reports: Sequenced scalp T cells also include alphabeta T cells resident in normal skin. The treated group had a single nonresponder, limiting CD8+ expansion-response conclusions. Patients displayed less clarity in TCR sharing than mice, a finding possibly related to HLA.

cDNA reverse transcribed from extracted RNA served as the sequencing template. The repertoire was sequenced with immunoSEQ multiplex PCR; TCRdb's copy has only in-frame clones and lacks some. The sample shows around 200,000 clones, around 65% of them seen only once. With 6 bases removed from V and 2 bases from J, the gap between germline ends came to 7 bases. Germline V lookup: CDR1 SNHLY, CDR2 FYNNEI. CDR3 length: 12 residues. Concerning this clone itself: What it binds is not known.

Regarding treatment: oral pan-JAK inhibitor, 5-10 mg twice daily. The sequence was collected from a human donor with alopecia areata. Sequenced here: CD4+ T cells sorted from blood, sampled at week 4, from a patient treated with tofacitinib. V is TRBV2 and J is TRBJ1-2, with a tentative D call TRBD1 (6 bases). CDR3 nucleotide sequence: TGTGCCAGCAGGGGGGGCAACTATGGCTACACCTTC. Translating gives CASRGGNYGYTF. The whole variable domain, remainder taken from reference TRBV2 and TRBJ1-2, is EPEVTQTPSHQVTQMGQEVILRCVPISNHLYFYWYRQILGQKVEFLVSFYNNEISEKSEIFDDQFSVERPDGSNFTLKIRSTKLEDSAMYFCASRGGNYGYTFGSGTRLTVV.